The source of this TCR beta chain is a study of T cell responses to AZD1222 COVID-19 vaccine. General observations from the study: Most donors were white British and more were female, and clonal diversity was possibly underestimated. Among vaccine-associated CD4 TCRs, coverage spanned spike, with dominance at 160-218 and 743-854. Unmutated variant regions are reportedly targeted by nearly half of spike-specific TCRs.

In the case of this clone: Its matching antigen is unknown.

TCRdb keeps only in-frame clones here, not all; method: immunoSEQ multiplex PCR. The table shows under 200,000 clones, with roughly 91% occurring only once. In germline, CDR1 is SGHRS, CDR2 YFSETQ. V lost 1 base, J lost 3 bases, and 7 bases stayed unmatched. The CDR3 has 16 amino acids. Sequenced here: peripheral blood, sampled 28 days after the second AZD1222 dose. The gene calls are TRBV5-1 and TRBJ2-3, with TRBD1 identical over 8 bases. This TCR derives from an adult who received the AZD1222 COVID-19 vaccine. The CDR3 sequence: CASSLSGRGRTDTQYF. CDR3 bases: TGCGCCAGCAGCTTGTCGGGCAGGGGGCGGACAGATACGCAGTATTTT.